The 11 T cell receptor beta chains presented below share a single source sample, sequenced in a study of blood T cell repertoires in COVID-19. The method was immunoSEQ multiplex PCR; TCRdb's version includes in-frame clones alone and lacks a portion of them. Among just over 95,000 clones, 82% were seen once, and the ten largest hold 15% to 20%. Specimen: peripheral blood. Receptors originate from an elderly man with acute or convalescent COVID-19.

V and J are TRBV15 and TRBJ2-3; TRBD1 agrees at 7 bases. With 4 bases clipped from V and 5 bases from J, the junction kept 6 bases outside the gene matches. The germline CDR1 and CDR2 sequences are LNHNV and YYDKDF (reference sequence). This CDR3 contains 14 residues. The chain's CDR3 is CATSNPGQRDTQYF. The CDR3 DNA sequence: TGTGCCACCAGCAATCCGGGACAGAGAGATACGCAGTATTTT.

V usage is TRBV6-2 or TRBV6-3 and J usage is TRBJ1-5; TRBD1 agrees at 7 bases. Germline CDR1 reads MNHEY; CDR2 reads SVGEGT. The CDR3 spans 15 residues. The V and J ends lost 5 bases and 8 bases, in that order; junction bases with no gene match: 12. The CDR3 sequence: CASSPDRALEKPQHF. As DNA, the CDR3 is TGTGCCAGCAGTCCCGACAGGGCCCTCGAGAAGCCCCAGCATTTT.

CDR3 in DNA: TGTGCCAGCAGCCGTGGGGGGGTTCGGGCTTTCTTT. Translated: CASSRGGVRAFF. The V call is TRBV28, the J call TRBJ1-1; tentatively, D is TRBD1 (5 bases). The CDR3 totals 12 residues. The germline V gene encodes CDR1 MDHEN and CDR2 SYDVKM. Deletions cut 6 bases from V and 11 bases from J, with 16 bases between. Full variable domain (remainder filled in from reference TRBV28 and TRBJ1-1): DVKVTQSSRYLVKRTGEKVFLECVQDMDHENMFWYRQDPGLGLRLIYFSYDVKMKEKGDIPEGYSVSREKKERFSLILESASTNQTSMYLCASSRGGVRAFFGQGTRLTVV.

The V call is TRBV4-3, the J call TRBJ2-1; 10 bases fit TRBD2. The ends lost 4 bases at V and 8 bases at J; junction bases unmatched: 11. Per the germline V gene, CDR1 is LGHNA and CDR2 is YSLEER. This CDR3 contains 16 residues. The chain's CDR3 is CASSRAGTSETDEQFF. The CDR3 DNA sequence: TGCGCCAGCAGCCGCGCGGGGACTAGCGAAACCGATGAGCAGTTCTTC.

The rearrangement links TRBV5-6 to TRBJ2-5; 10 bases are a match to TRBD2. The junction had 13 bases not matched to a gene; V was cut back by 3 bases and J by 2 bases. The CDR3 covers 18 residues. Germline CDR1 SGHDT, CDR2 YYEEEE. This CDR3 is CASSYRILSGGAQETQYF. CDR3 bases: TGTGCCAGCAGCTATCGCATTCTGAGCGGGGGGGCGCAAGAGACCCAGTACTTC.

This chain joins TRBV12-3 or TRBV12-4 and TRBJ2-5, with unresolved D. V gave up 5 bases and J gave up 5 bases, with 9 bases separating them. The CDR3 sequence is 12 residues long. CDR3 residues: CASSPRWETQYF. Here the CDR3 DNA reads TGTGCCAGCAGTCCCCGGTGGGAGACCCAGTACTTC.

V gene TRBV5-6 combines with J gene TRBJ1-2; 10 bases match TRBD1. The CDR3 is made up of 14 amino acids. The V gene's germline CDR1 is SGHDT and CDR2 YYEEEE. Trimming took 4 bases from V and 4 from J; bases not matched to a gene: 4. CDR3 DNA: TGTGCCAGCAGCGCCGGGGACAGGGGCTATGGCTACACCTTC. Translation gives CASSAGDRGYGYTF.

In DNA, the CDR3 is TGTGCCAGCACTTGGGGGGTTGGCGAGACCCAGTACTTC. Translated, it gives CASTWGVGETQYF. V usage is TRBV27 and J usage is TRBJ2-5; perhaps TRBD2 as D (6 bases). CDR3 size: 13 residues. Germline values: CDR1 MNHEY, CDR2 SMNVEV (reference sequence). V was shortened by 7 bases and J by 5 bases, with 14 bases between the two germline ends.

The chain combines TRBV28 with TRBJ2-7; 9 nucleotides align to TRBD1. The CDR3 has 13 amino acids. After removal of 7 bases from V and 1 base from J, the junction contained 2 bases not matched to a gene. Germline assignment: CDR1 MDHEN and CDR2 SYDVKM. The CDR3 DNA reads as TGTGCCAGCATGGGACAGGGATCCTACGAGCAGTACTTC. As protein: CASMGQGSYEQYF.

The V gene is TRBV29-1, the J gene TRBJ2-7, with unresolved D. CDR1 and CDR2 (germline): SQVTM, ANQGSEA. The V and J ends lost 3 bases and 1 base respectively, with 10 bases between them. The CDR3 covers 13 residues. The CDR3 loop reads CSVEIALSYEQYF. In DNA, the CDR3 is TGCAGCGTTGAGATAGCACTTTCCTACGAGCAGTACTTC.

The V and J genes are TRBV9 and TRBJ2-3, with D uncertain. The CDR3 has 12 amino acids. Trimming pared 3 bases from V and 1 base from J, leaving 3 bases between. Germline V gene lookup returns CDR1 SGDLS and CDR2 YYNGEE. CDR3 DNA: TGTGCCAGCAGCGCAGGCACAGATACGCAGTATTTT. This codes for CASSAGTDTQYF.